These 31 T cell receptor beta chains originate from one sample sequenced in a study of early T cells in non-severe SARS-CoV-2 infection. TCRdb passed the 5' RACE reads through MiXCR, listing each CDR3 protein once. The sample shows 85,000 to 100,000 distinct CDR3 sequences, approximately 11% of them seen only once. Material: whole blood. The receptors come from an adult who was a healthcare worker with PCR-confirmed SARS-CoV-2 infection or an uninfected control (not recorded which).

This clonotype was detected a few times. V and J are TRBV3-1 and TRBJ2-7; D is ambiguous. The CDR3 is 13 amino acids. V was cut by 1 base and J by 2 bases, with 6 bases left in between. Germline assignment: CDR1 LGHDT and CDR2 YNNKEL (reference sequence). The CDR3 reads CASSQVQPYEQYF. CDR3 sequence (DNA): TGTGCCAGCAGCCAAGTGCAGCCCTACGAGCAGTACTTC.

The J gene is TRBJ2-3, the V gene TRBV20-1; tentative D call: TRBD1 (7 bases). Germline V gene lookup returns CDR1 DFQATT and CDR2 SNEGSKA (reference sequence). The CDR3 is 17 residues long. V dropped 0 bases and J dropped 4 bases, with 20 bases sitting between them. CDR3 in DNA: TGCAGTGCTAGAGATCCGCTGGCAGGGGGGACCCCAGATACGCAGTATTTT. This codes for CSARDPLAGGTPDTQYF.

This clonotype occurred many times. This chain connects TRBV6-5 to TRBJ2-7; TRBD2 is a possible D gene (5 bases). The CDR3 has 16 residues. Germline V gene lookup returns CDR1 MNHEY and CDR2 SVGAGI. With 1 base removed from V and 2 bases from J, the gap between germline ends came to 15 bases. Here the CDR3 DNA reads TGTGCCAGCAGTTACTTTAGCCGAGGGCCGACCTACGAGCAGTACTTC. This codes for CASSYFSRGPTYEQYF.

This clonotype has at least ten counts. The chain combines TRBV20-1 with TRBJ2-7; 9 nucleotides line up with TRBD2. The CDR3 has 13 residues. Per the germline V gene, CDR1 is DFQATT and CDR2 is SNEGSKA (reference sequence). Trimming at V came to 7 bases and at J to 2 bases, leaving 6 bases not matched to a gene. The CDR3: CSGSGGPTYEQYF. DNA for the CDR3: TGCAGTGGGAGCGGGGGGCCCACCTACGAGCAGTACTTC.

This clonotype showed up many times. This chain connects TRBV9 to TRBJ2-7; 10 nucleotides align to TRBD2. V was clipped by 4 bases and J by 5 bases; unmatched bases: 6. Per germline, CDR1 SGDLS and CDR2 YYNGEE. The CDR3 length is 14 residues. The CDR3 sequence: CASSRSGTSDEQYF. CDR3 in DNA: TGTGCCAGCAGCCGTTCCGGGACTAGCGACGAGCAGTACTTC. Filled out from reference TRBV9 and TRBJ2-7, the complete variable domain reads DSGVTQTPKHLITATGQRVTLRCSPRSGDLSVYWYQQSLDQGLQFLIQYYNGEERAKGNILERFSAQQFPDLHSELNLSSLELGDSALYFCASSRSGTSDEQYFGPGTRLTVT.

In its sample, this clonotype was seen a few times. V gene TRBV24-1 combines with J gene TRBJ2-1, with a possible D match to TRBD1 (5 bases). Germline assignment: CDR1 KGHDR and CDR2 SFDVKD. V was pared by 5 bases and J by 11 bases, with 15 bases between. The length of the CDR3 is 13 residues. CDR3 nucleotide sequence: TGTGCCACCAGTGTTGATAGTGGGGCGCAGCAGTTCTTC. This encodes CATSVDSGAQQFF.

This clonotype was seen a handful of times. J is TRBJ2-7 and V is TRBV2; 8 bases map to TRBD1. V shed 2 bases and J 5 bases; nucleotides not matched to a gene: 5. The CDR3 sequence is 14 residues long. The V gene's germline CDR1 is SNHLY and CDR2 FYNNEI. The CDR3 sequence: CASSESGQGNEQYF. The CDR3, as DNA: TGTGCCAGCAGTGAATCAGGACAGGGCAACGAGCAGTACTTC.

This clonotype was found a few times. The chain links TRBV19 to TRBJ2-7; D possibly corresponds to TRBD2 (6 bases). CDR1 is LNHDA, CDR2 SQIVND, per germline (reference sequence). This CDR3 has 15 amino acids. Trimming removed 3 bases at V and 3 bases at J, with 15 bases between. The CDR3 reads CASSIRRGRDYEQYF. The CDR3 DNA reads TGTGCCAGTAGTATCCGGCGGGGCCGAGACTACGAGCAGTACTTC.

This clonotype has more than one count but fewer than ten. The chain recombines TRBV20-1 with TRBJ2-2; 9 bases are a match to TRBD1. Germline lookup yields CDR1 DFQATT and CDR2 SNEGSKA (reference sequence). Trimming cost V 6 bases and J 1 base; bases outside gene matches: 3. The CDR3 length is 14 residues. CDR3 residues: CSARGQGNTGELFF. CDR3 nucleotide sequence: TGCAGTGCCCGGGGACAGGGGAACACCGGGGAGCTGTTTTTT.

This clonotype was recorded many times. The chain couples TRBV18 to TRBJ1-1; D uncertain. Germline assignment: CDR1 KGHSH and CDR2 LQKENI. V was pared by 4 bases and J by 8 bases, with 17 bases between. The CDR3 has 14 residues. CDR3 DNA: TGTGCCAGCTCACAATCGACGGAGTTTCTGGAAGCTTTCTTT. This codes for CASSQSTEFLEAFF.

The chain is built from TRBV6-1 and TRBJ1-1, with D possibly matching TRBD1 (5 bases). The CDR3 sequence is 16 residues long. The germline CDR1 and CDR2 sequences are MNHNS and SASEGT. The V end was cut by 0 bases, the J end by 4 bases, with 15 bases between. This chain's CDR3 is CASSEALSSRATEAFF. The CDR3 nucleotides read TGTGCCAGCAGTGAAGCGCTTTCGTCCAGGGCCACTGAAGCTTTCTTT.

This clonotype was counted many times. The CDR3 region has the DNA TGTGCCAGCCGCGACAGGGCTGGAAACACCATATATTTT. Residues: CASRDRAGNTIYF. The chain couples TRBV6-5 to TRBJ1-3, with 7 bases that match TRBD1. This CDR3 comprises 13 residues. Germline CDR1 is MNHEY and CDR2 is SVGAGI. V was pared by 8 bases and J by 2 bases, with 3 bases of the junction left unmatched.

This rearrangement joins TRBV12-3 or TRBV12-4 to TRBJ2-5, with D perhaps TRBD2 (5 bases). Trimming left V 6 bases short and J 9 bases short, with 26 bases between. The CDR3 has 16 residues. The CDR3 coding sequence is TGTGCCAGCAGCCCGACCACACACGGGGAAAGGTATGCCCAGTACTTC. Amino acid sequence: CASSPTTHGERYAQYF.

This clonotype occurred many times. The V call is TRBV4-1, the J call TRBJ2-5; the D is unclear. Trimming took 0 bases from V and 5 from J, leaving 4 bases between them. From germline, CDR1 is MGHRA and CDR2 YSYEKL. The CDR3 is made up of 12 amino acids. As DNA, the CDR3 is TGCGCCAGCAGCCAAGATCTGGAGACCCAGTACTTC. Protein: CASSQDLETQYF.

This clonotype was recorded many times. This chain connects TRBV12-3 or TRBV12-4 to TRBJ2-1; D remains ambiguous. The CDR3 contains 13 residues. V was pared by 8 bases and J by 5 bases, with 13 bases between. The DNA of the CDR3 is TGTGCCAGCGGTCGACCGCCGGACAATGAGCAGTTCTTC. This codes for CASGRPPDNEQFF.

The rearrangement uses TRBV28 and TRBJ1-2; 9 bases align to TRBD1. V dropped 6 bases and J dropped 8; count of bases not matched to a gene: 13. Germline CDR1 and CDR2: MDHEN and SYDVKM. This CDR3 comprises 15 residues. CDR3 sequence (DNA): TGTGCCAGCAGGCTGCACCCGGGACAGGGAGGCGGCTACACCTTC. Translated: CASRLHPGQGGGYTF.

The chain combines TRBV2 with TRBJ2-3, with 7 bases aligning to TRBD2. The length of the CDR3 is 13 residues. Per germline, CDR1 SNHLY and CDR2 FYNNEI. Trimming removed 11 bases from V and 3 bases from J; junction bases left unmatched: 8. CDR3 nucleotides: TGTGCCGGGGAGGGTCCTGGGACAGATACGCAGTATTTT. Its protein is CAGEGPGTDTQYF.

This clonotype has only a few counts. The rearrangement joins TRBV29-1 to TRBJ1-1; D remains ambiguous. The V and J ends lost 8 bases and 0 bases respectively, with 16 bases between them. The V gene's germline CDR1 is SQVTM and CDR2 ANQGSEA. The CDR3 loop spans 14 amino acids. In nucleotides, the CDR3 is TGCAGCCTCACCGGGGTGTCTTTGAACACTGAAGCTTTCTTT. Amino acids: CSLTGVSLNTEAFF. Supplemented by reference TRBV29-1 and TRBJ1-1, the full variable domain reads SAVISQKPSRDICQRGTSLTIQCQVDSQVTMMFWYRQQPGQSLTLIATANQGSEATYESGFVIDKFPISRPNLTFSTLTVSNMSPEDSSIYLCSLTGVSLNTEAFFGQGTRLTVV.

This clonotype was detected many times. V is TRBV6-1 and J is TRBJ1-1, with 8 bases aligning to TRBD1. CDR1 and CDR2 (germline): MNHNS, SASEGT. V lost 2 bases, J lost 7 bases, and 6 bases stayed unmatched. There are 14 residues in the CDR3. The CDR3 DNA sequence: TGTGCCAGCAGTGAACACCGGACAGGGTTTGAAGCTTTCTTT. Amino acid sequence: CASSEHRTGFEAFF.

This clonotype was counted many times. The chain employs TRBV6-5 and TRBJ2-7, with 9 bases that match TRBD1. This CDR3 is 14 amino acids long. V was clipped by 8 bases and J by 0 bases; unmatched bases: 5. The germline CDR1 and CDR2 sequences are MNHEY and SVGAGI. CDR3 amino acids: CASRGQGNSYEQYF. CDR3 sequence (DNA): TGTGCCAGCCGAGGACAGGGGAACTCCTACGAGCAGTACTTC.

This clonotype has ten or more counts. This chain connects TRBV2 to TRBJ1-5; TRBD1 agrees at 7 bases. J lost 4 bases, V lost 5 bases, and 8 bases had no gene match. Germline CDR1 is SNHLY and CDR2 is FYNNEI. The CDR3 has 15 residues. This CDR3 is CASSQQGSQNQPQHF. The DNA for the CDR3 is TGTGCCAGCAGTCAACAGGGGAGCCAAAATCAGCCCCAGCATTTT.

This clonotype was detected many times. The rearrangement links TRBV29-1 to TRBJ1-1; 7 bases are shared with TRBD1. This CDR3 has 14 residues. V dropped 6 bases and J dropped 0; count of bases not matched to a gene: 7. Germline CDR1 SQVTM, CDR2 ANQGSEA. The DNA of the CDR3 is TGCAGCGTCAGCGGGGGACAGATGAACACTGAAGCTTTCTTT. Translation: CSVSGGQMNTEAFF.

The table lists this clonotype with a count of one. With a much larger clone just one base away, this may be a read error. The rearrangement joins TRBV27 to TRBJ2-2; no reliable D call. This CDR3 has 17 residues. The V and J ends lost 4 bases and 6 bases respectively, with 21 bases between them. The germline CDR1 and CDR2 sequences are MNHEY and SMNVEV (reference sequence). CDR3 nucleotides: TGTGCCAGCAGTTCTTCCCGTCCTCCAACGAGCTCCGGGGAGCTGTTTTTT. Translated: CASSSSRPPTSSGELFF.

The gene calls are TRBV5-1 and TRBJ2-7; 11 bases map to TRBD2. J lost 6 bases, V lost 3 bases, and 8 bases had no gene match. The CDR3 runs 15 residues. Germline V CDR1 and CDR2: SGHRS, YFSETQ. The CDR3 bases are TGCGCCAGCAGCTGGGATACTAGCGGGGGTGCCGAGCAGTACTTC. It is translated as CASSWDTSGGAEQYF.

This clonotype showed up just a few times. The J gene is TRBJ2-7, the V gene TRBV4-2; D is unresolved. Germline loops: CDR1 LGHNA, CDR2 YNFKEQ. The CDR3 consists of 15 residues. The V end lost 1 base, the J end lost 5 bases, and 15 bases lay between the germline ends. CDR3 protein: CASSQGDGYVHEQYF. CDR3 coding DNA: TGTGCCAGCAGCCAAGGGGATGGATATGTCCACGAGCAGTACTTC.

The chain links TRBV18 to TRBJ1-1, with D possibly matching TRBD1 (5 bases). From germline, CDR1 is KGHSH and CDR2 LQKENI. The CDR3 loop spans 13 amino acids. V lost 2 bases, J lost 5 bases, and 9 bases lay in between. CDR3: CASSPIGDTEAFF. The CDR3 DNA follows: TGTGCCAGCTCACCAATAGGGGATACTGAAGCTTTCTTT.

This clonotype came up many times. The V and J genes are TRBV5-5 and TRBJ2-7, with a tentative D call TRBD2 (6 bases). The CDR3 totals 12 residues. From germline, CDR1 is SGHKS and CDR2 YYEKEE (reference sequence). Trimming took off 4 bases at V and 3 bases at J, with 8 bases between the two ends. The CDR3 DNA reads TGTGCCAGCAGCAGGGACTTCTACGAGCAGTACTTC. It yields the protein CASSRDFYEQYF.

This clonotype was detected ten times or more. V and J are TRBV7-3 and TRBJ2-1; weak D call: TRBD2 (6 bases). The germline gives CDR1 SGHTA, CDR2 FQGTGA. V lost 1 base and J 5 bases, leaving 9 bases between the germline ends. CDR3 length: 14 residues. CDR3 region: CASSLIGGHNEQFF. The CDR3 DNA follows: TGTGCCAGCAGCTTAATAGGAGGGCACAATGAGCAGTTCTTC.

This clonotype was observed at least ten times. V gene TRBV4-1 combines with J gene TRBJ2-1; 7 positions agree with TRBD2. This CDR3 comprises 12 residues. Looked up from germline, CDR1 is MGHRA and CDR2 is YSYEKL. Unmatched junction bases numbered 0, after V lost 3 bases and J lost 7 bases. CDR3 sequence reads: CASSQGGNEQFF. The CDR3, as DNA: TGCGCCAGCAGCCAGGGGGGGAATGAGCAGTTCTTC.

Points on this clonotype: Since a much larger clone is just one base distant, this may be a read error. The chain carries TRBV7-2 and TRBJ2-7, with D perhaps TRBD2 (5 bases). The CDR3 runs 15 residues. Deletions cut 3 bases from V and 0 bases from J, with 12 bases between. CDR1 and CDR2 from the germline V gene are SGHTA and FQGNSA. For the CDR3, the DNA is TGTGCCAGCAGCTTTGCTAGCACAAGCTCCTACGAGCAGTACTTC. It codes for CASSFASTSSYEQYF.

The CDR3 reads CASSPLGTGTTDTQYF. CDR3 coding DNA: TGTGCCAGCTCACCACTCGGGACGGGGACCACAGATACGCAGTATTTT. The chain couples TRBV18 to TRBJ2-3, with D perhaps being TRBD1 or TRBD2 (5 bases each). The CDR3 covers 16 residues. CDR1 KGHSH and CDR2 LQKENI come from the germline V gene. With 1 base removed from V and 2 bases from J, the gap between germline ends came to 13 bases.